A single T cell receptor beta chain is shown here with its context. These data belong to a study of T cells in Graves' hyperthyroidism and ophthalmopathy. Study-wide context: The authors collected peripheral blood at initial diagnosis, before any treatment.

The CDR3 regions of TCR beta were amplified from RNA transcripts. The TCR CDR3 first-round RT-PCR relied on the HTBI primer set. TCRdb re-called the multiplex PCR reads through MiXCR, storing one row per CDR3 protein. The profile shows more than 600,000 distinct CDR3 sequences, around 17% of them singletons. The CDR3 totals 15 residues. Germline V gives CDR1 LNHDA, CDR2 SQIVND (reference sequence). V shed 5 bases and J shed 0 bases, with 11 bases lying between them. Stable Graves' hyperthyroidism denoted no ophthalmopathy progression over 18 months. The genes are TRBV19 and TRBJ1-3, with unresolved D. This clonotype was sampled from a man between 18 and 35 years old with Graves' hyperthyroidism. Sequencing was done on a sample of blood. CDR3 sequence: CASSWLGNSGNTIYF. The CDR3 nucleotides are TGTGCCAGTAGTTGGCTCGGAAACTCTGGAAACACCATATATTTT.